Listed below are T cell receptor beta chains from one sample, sequenced in a study of blood T cell repertoires in COVID-19. Some clones are missing from TCRdb's copy, which holds only in-frame ones; the method was immunoSEQ multiplex PCR. The repertoire holds over 250,000 clones, with roughly 85% as singletons. The specimen was peripheral blood. These receptors were taken from a woman aged 70-85 years with acute or convalescent COVID-19. Both conserved end residues are part of each CDR3.

J gene,V gene,CDR3 protein
TRBJ1-2,TRBV4-1,CASSQVTGSGYTF
TRBJ2-3,TRBV6-5,CASTSPRTSGGAQYF
TRBJ2-7,TRBV5-4,CASSSGTGLSEQYF
TRBJ1-4,TRBV15,CATSRDGRIGATNEKLFF
TRBJ1-5,TRBV18,CASSEQGFNQPQHF
TRBJ1-1,TRBV18,CASSRDTNTEAFF
TRBJ1-1,TRBV2,CASSLQGGNTEAFF
TRBJ1-5,TRBV6-1,CASSDLSGQREYQPQHF
TRBJ2-1,TRBV7-8,CASSFWPRRPLIYNEQFF
TRBJ1-5,TRBV30,CAWEEGGNQPQHF
TRBJ2-7,TRBV30,CAGRVSDRADEQYF
TRBJ1-6,TRBV10-1,CASSADRGNSPLHF
TRBJ2-7,TRBV19,CASSIDQGSHYEQYF
TRBJ1-1,TRBV18,CASSPRGNTEAFF
TRBJ2-7,TRBV2,CASSGQGRAYEQYF
TRBJ2-5,TRBV7-9,CASSLTGAQETQYF
TRBJ2-2,TRBV6-5,CASSRGLEGGELFF
TRBJ1-2,TRBV18,CASSQQGTNYGYTF
TRBJ2-1,TRBV11-3,CASSPGGSYNEQFF
TRBJ1-2,TRBV12-1,CASVAAVKDGYTF
TRBJ2-3,TRBV10-3,CAISEGGQGIDTQYF
TRBJ2-7,TRBV13,CASSSSLAGGFGEQYF
TRBJ1-1,TRBV19,CASSIDISMNTEAFF